The rows below give T cell receptor beta chains drawn from one sample of a study of regulatory T cells in long-lasting Graves disease. TCRdb re-derived calls from the multiplex PCR reads in MiXCR, one entry per CDR3 protein. The repertoire holds over 450,000 distinct CDR3 sequences, with roughly 21% as singletons. Sequencing was performed on peripheral blood mononuclear cells (PBMCs), taken when the disease was refractory, from a patient treated with antithyroid drugs. The receptor set was obtained from a female donor with Graves disease. Both conserved end residues are part of each CDR3. The D gene is left open where the match is weak. Clone sizes are given selectively: once, few, many, or a class where the clone is expanded.

clone_size,j_call,v_call,d_call,cdr3_aa,cdr3_nt
many,TRBJ2-5,TRBV12-3/TRBV12-4,TRBD2,CASSRGSGVEETQYF,TGTGCCAGCAGTCGGGGAAGCGGGGTCGAAGAGACCCAGTACTTC
many,TRBJ1-2,TRBV30,TRBD1,CAWRLPGQDLYGYTF,TGTGCCTGGAGACTACCGGGACAGGACCTCTATGGCTACACCTTC
-,TRBJ2-3,TRBV6-2/TRBV6-3,-,CASSGTRDSFTDTQYF,TGTGCCAGCAGTGGGACTCGGGATAGCTTCACAGATACGCAGTATTTT
-,TRBJ1-2,TRBV20-1,-,CSANPQPVYGYTF,TGCAGTGCTAACCCCCAACCGGTCTATGGCTACACCTTC
few,TRBJ1-5,TRBV10-3,TRBD1,CAISPQGAGNQPQHF,TGTGCCATCAGTCCACAGGGGGCGGGCAATCAGCCCCAGCATTTT
-,TRBJ1-5,TRBV5-1,-,CASSTDGGRPQHF,TGCGCCAGCAGCACGGACGGGGGAAGGCCCCAGCATTTT
few,TRBJ2-2,TRBV20-1,-,CSARDPSQNTGELFF,TGCAGTGCTAGAGATCCCAGCCAGAACACCGGGGAGCTGTTTTTT
-,TRBJ2-3,TRBV28,-,CASSVGDTSTDTQYF,TGTGCCAGCAGTGTAGGGGACACCTCCACAGATACGCAGTATTTT
few,TRBJ1-1,TRBV28,-,CASSFFANTEAFF,TGTGCCAGCAGTTTCTTCGCGAACACTGAAGCTTTCTTT
many,TRBJ2-2,TRBV12-3/TRBV12-4,TRBD2,CASSSGLAGGGTGELFF,TGTGCCAGCAGTTCGGGACTAGCGGGAGGGGGCACCGGGGAGCTGTTTTTT
many,TRBJ1-5,TRBV12-3/TRBV12-4,-,CASSPSGPGPQHF,TGTGCCAGCAGTCCCTCGGGGCCCGGGCCCCAGCATTTT
-,TRBJ2-1,TRBV24-1,-,CATSDPSADYNEQFF,TGTGCCACCAGTGATCCTAGCGCCGACTACAATGAGCAGTTCTTC
few,TRBJ1-2,TRBV6-1,-,CANSPTGYYGYTF,TGTGCCAACAGCCCCACAGGGTACTATGGCTACACCTTC
-,TRBJ2-7,TRBV20-1,-,CSAPQMGPEQYF,TGCAGTGCTCCACAGATGGGTCCCGAGCAGTACTTC
many,TRBJ2-7,TRBV6-1,TRBD2,CASSPSGSQLSYEQYF,TGTGCCAGCAGTCCCAGCGGGAGCCAACTCTCCTACGAGCAGTACTTC
-,TRBJ1-5,TRBV7-2,-,CAGSSTTGPGQPQHF,TGTGCCGGCAGCTCCACTACCGGGCCGGGTCAGCCCCAGCATTTT
-,TRBJ1-1,TRBV5-1,-,CASSLQGGGNTEAFF,TGCGCCAGCAGCTTGCAGGGAGGGGGGAACACTGAAGCTTTCTTT
few,TRBJ1-2,TRBV7-9,-,CASSLGALWGDGYTF,TGTGCCAGCAGCTTAGGCGCCCTGTGGGGAGATGGCTACACCTTC
-,TRBJ1-2,TRBV4-1,-,CASSRGHLANYGYTF,TGCGCCAGCAGCCGAGGGCACTTGGCTAACTATGGCTACACCTTC
many,TRBJ1-1,TRBV6-1,TRBD1,CASRYTGATEAFF,TGTGCCAGCAGGTATACAGGGGCCACTGAAGCTTTCTTT
few,TRBJ1-1,TRBV6-1,-,CASIVPAGTEAFF,TGTGCCAGCATTGTCCCCGCGGGCACTGAAGCTTTCTTT
-,TRBJ2-1,TRBV29-1,-,CSAAGPPYNEQFF,TGCAGCGCCGCGGGCCCACCTTACAATGAGCAGTTCTTC
-,TRBJ2-2,TRBV7-2,-,CASKRRGRGELFF,TGTGCCAGCAAGAGAAGGGGGAGAGGGGAGCTGTTTTTT
many,TRBJ1-2,TRBV5-1,-,CASSLGGDGYTF,TGTGCCAGCAGCCTCGGAGGAGATGGCTACACCTTC
-,TRBJ2-7,TRBV7-9,-,CASSLVPYEQYF,TGTGCCAGCAGCTTAGTTCCTTACGAGCAGTACTTC
many,TRBJ2-7,TRBV28,-,CASRGDVRTYEQYF,TGTGCCAGCAGGGGGGACGTCAGAACCTACGAGCAGTACTTC
once,TRBJ1-2,TRBV5-5,-,CASSFLTDYGYTF,TGTGCCAGCAGCTTTTTGACAGACTATGGCTACACCTTC
few,TRBJ2-7,TRBV5-1,-,CASSPQEGYEQYF,TGCGCCAGCAGCCCCCAAGAAGGCTACGAGCAGTACTTC
-,TRBJ2-2,TRBV7-3,TRBD2,CASSLTSGGAYTGELFF,TGTGCCAGCAGCTTAACTAGCGGGGGGGCGTATACCGGGGAGCTGTTTTTT
many,TRBJ1-1,TRBV2,TRBD1,CASSLQGVNTEAFF,TGTGCCAGCAGTCTCCAGGGGGTCAACACTGAAGCTTTCTTT
-,TRBJ1-5,TRBV12-3/TRBV12-4,TRBD1,CASSFRDRGDQPQHF,TGTGCCAGCAGTTTCCGGGACAGGGGAGATCAGCCCCAGCATTTT
few,TRBJ1-2,TRBV18,-,CASSPEAGYTF,TGTGCCAGCTCACCAGAGGCAGGCTACACCTTC
-,TRBJ1-2,TRBV6-9,-,CASSYSKNYYGYTF,TGTGCCAGCAGTTACTCGAAGAACTACTATGGCTACACCTTC
-,TRBJ1-5,TRBV18,-,CASSPRGGSGNQPQHF,TGTGCCAGCTCACCACGCGGGGGTTCTGGGAATCAGCCCCAGCATTTT
few,TRBJ2-7,TRBV7-9,TRBD1,CASSLHAAGGEQYF,TGTGCCAGCAGCTTACATGCCGCAGGGGGCGAGCAGTACTTC
-,TRBJ2-1,TRBV9,-,CASEGGPEGNEQFF,TGTGCCAGCGAAGGTGGACCCGAGGGGAATGAGCAGTTCTTC
few,TRBJ2-7,TRBV5-1,TRBD1,CASGRTGEIIEQYF,TGCGCCAGCGGCCGGACAGGGGAAATAATCGAGCAGTACTTC
-,TRBJ2-2,TRBV19,TRBD2,CASSTGGSGTNTGELFF,TGTGCCAGTAGTACTGGGGGGAGCGGGACGAACACCGGGGAGCTGTTTTTT
many,TRBJ2-7,TRBV7-8,TRBD2,CASSHGLAGGTPYEQYF,TGTGCCAGCTCACATGGACTAGCGGGAGGCACTCCCTACGAGCAGTACTTC
few,TRBJ1-1,TRBV29-1,-,CSVDRQNTEAFF,TGCAGCGTGGATAGGCAAAACACTGAAGCTTTCTTT
-,TRBJ1-3,TRBV16,-,CASSQAVSSGNTIYF,TGTGCCAGCAGCCAAGCGGTTAGCTCTGGAAACACCATATATTTT
-,TRBJ1-1,TRBV7-9,-,CASSLGGWVNTEAFF,TGTGCCAGCAGCTTAGGGGGTTGGGTGAACACTGAAGCTTTCTTT
-,TRBJ2-3,TRBV20-1,-,CSARGLQWNTDTQYF,TGCAGTGCTAGAGGCCTTCAATGGAACACAGATACGCAGTATTTT
many,TRBJ2-2,TRBV28,TRBD2,CASSFGTSLPGELFF,TGTGCCAGCAGTTTCGGGACTAGTCTGCCCGGGGAGCTGTTTTTT
-,TRBJ2-7,TRBV14,-,CASSQARRGRLYEQYF,TGTGCCAGCAGCCAAGCTAGGAGGGGTCGGTTGTACGAGCAGTACTTC
few,TRBJ2-7,TRBV20-1,-,CSTPQDGAYEQYF,TGCAGTACTCCACAGGACGGGGCCTACGAGCAGTACTTC
once,TRBJ2-2,TRBV6-9,-,CASSYLGRTGELFF,TGTGCCAGCAGTTACTTGGGACGGACCGGGGAGCTGTTTTTT
few,TRBJ2-1,TRBV2,TRBD2,CASSPGTSAGNEQFF,TGTGCCAGCAGCCCCGGGACTAGCGCTGGCAATGAGCAGTTCTTC
few,TRBJ2-2,TRBV12-3/TRBV12-4,TRBD2,CASRPPGLAGGELFF,TGTGCCAGCAGACCTCCGGGACTAGCGGGAGGGGAGCTGTTTTTT
many,TRBJ2-5,TRBV12-3/TRBV12-4,-,CASSPRTDQETQYF,TGTGCCAGCAGCCCGCGGACAGACCAAGAGACCCAGTACTTC
many,TRBJ2-5,TRBV25-1,-,CASSEWGVSYQETQYF,TGTGCCAGCAGTGAATGGGGGGTCTCGTACCAAGAGACCCAGTACTTC
many,TRBJ2-5,TRBV28,-,CASSLRQQEIQETQYF,TGTGCCAGCAGTTTACGTCAACAGGAGATCCAAGAGACCCAGTACTTC
-,TRBJ2-5,TRBV2,-,CASRETETQYF,TGTGCCAGCAGAGAGACGGAGACCCAGTACTTC
many,TRBJ1-2,TRBV28,-,CASSRTGGGQGYGYTF,TGTGCCAGCAGTCGGACGGGGGGGGGGCAAGGCTATGGCTACACCTTC
many,TRBJ2-6,TRBV12-3/TRBV12-4,TRBD1,CASSDRGGANVLTF,TGTGCCAGCAGTGACAGGGGGGGGGCCAACGTCCTGACTTTC